These 9 T cell receptor beta chains originate from one sample sequenced in a study of blood T cell repertoires in COVID-19. Sequencing used immunoSEQ multiplex PCR; TCRdb keeps in-frame clones, though not all of them. The table shows fewer than 200,000 clones, with about 86% occurring only once. The sequencing input was peripheral blood. The receptors originated from a man between 50 and 59 years old with active or convalescent COVID-19.

The chain links TRBV7-2 to TRBJ2-1; 10 nucleotides align to TRBD2. The CDR3 has 14 residues. The V segment lost 1 base and the J segment 10 bases; nucleotides outside the gene matches: 4. Germline CDR1 reads SGHTA; CDR2 reads FQGNSA. This CDR3 is CASSLEAGGREQFF. CDR3 DNA sequence: TGTGCCAGCAGCTTAGAAGCGGGAGGGCGCGAGCAGTTCTTC.

This chain links TRBV6-5 with TRBJ2-4; 9 bases match TRBD1. The CDR3 runs to 14 residues. With V trimmed by 4 bases and J by 9 bases, 7 bases remained unmatched. Per germline, CDR1 MNHEY and CDR2 SVGAGI. In DNA form, the CDR3 reads TGTGCCAGCAGTTTTCGACAGGGGGATGGCATTCAGTACTTC. Its protein is CASSFRQGDGIQYF.

This clone appeared a few times. This chain joins TRBV6-6 and TRBJ2-7, with 10 bases lining up with TRBD2. The CDR3 consists of 13 residues. In germline, CDR1 is MNHNY, CDR2 SVGAGI (reference sequence). With V trimmed by 6 bases and J by 5 bases, 4 bases remained unmatched. CDR3 sequence (DNA): TGTGCCAGCAGCTCAGCGGGAGGGGACGAGCAGTACTTC. Encoded protein: CASSSAGGDEQYF.

A few counts support this clone. This rearrangement joins TRBV7-2 to TRBJ2-1; 9 bases align to TRBD2. The CDR3 has 16 residues. V lost 1 base and J lost 6; bases outside the gene matches: 7. Germline CDR1 SGHTA, CDR2 FQGNSA. The CDR3 reads CASSLDGGRARNEQFF. For the CDR3, the DNA is TGTGCCAGCAGCTTAGACGGCGGGAGGGCCCGCAATGAGCAGTTCTTC.

The CDR3 spells CASSFARQETQYF. The CDR3 nucleotides read TGTGCCAGCAGCTTCGCCAGACAAGAGACCCAGTACTTC. This chain joins TRBV7-7 and TRBJ2-5; D ambiguous. Germline V CDR1 and CDR2: SSHAT, FNYEAQ (reference sequence). Trimming removed 3 bases at V and 2 bases at J, with 7 bases between. The CDR3 is 13 residues long.

The chain uses TRBV28 and TRBJ1-2; 8 bases map to TRBD1. Germline values: CDR1 MDHEN, CDR2 SYDVKM. The CDR3 length is 14 residues. V lost 10 bases to trimming and J lost 4 bases; unmatched junction nucleotides: 11. The CDR3 loop reads CATVSGTGAYGYTF. The CDR3 coding sequence is TGTGCCACCGTTTCCGGGACAGGAGCCTATGGCTACACCTTC.

This clone appeared once. This chain joins TRBV7-9 and TRBJ1-2; 8 bases agree with TRBD1. The ends lost 2 bases at V and 2 bases at J; junction bases unmatched: 4. The length of the CDR3 is 15 residues. Germline V gene sequence: CDR1 SEHNR, CDR2 FQNEAQ (reference sequence). The CDR3 here is CASSLSQGANYGYTF. DNA for the CDR3: TGTGCCAGCAGCTTAAGTCAGGGGGCAAACTATGGCTACACCTTC.

This clone was counted between two and nine times. The chain links TRBV6-4 to TRBJ2-3, with 10 bases fitting TRBD2. Germline lookup yields CDR1 MRHNA and CDR2 SNTAGT. CDR3 length equals 15 residues. After removal of 3 bases from V and 1 base from J, the junction contained 1 base not matched to a gene. CDR3 nucleotides: TGTGCCAGCAGTGAAGCGGGGGGGGGCACAGATACGCAGTATTTT. Translated, it gives CASSEAGGGTDTQYF.

The chain employs TRBV9 and TRBJ1-6; 9 bases align to TRBD1. V shed 0 bases and J 14 bases; nucleotides not matched to a gene: 6. Germline V gene data show CDR1 as SGDLS and CDR2 as YYNGEE. The length of the CDR3 is 14 residues. CDR3 nucleotides: TGTGCCAGCAGCGTAGAGTCTGGGACAGGGTCCCTCCACTTT. This encodes CASSVESGTGSLHF.